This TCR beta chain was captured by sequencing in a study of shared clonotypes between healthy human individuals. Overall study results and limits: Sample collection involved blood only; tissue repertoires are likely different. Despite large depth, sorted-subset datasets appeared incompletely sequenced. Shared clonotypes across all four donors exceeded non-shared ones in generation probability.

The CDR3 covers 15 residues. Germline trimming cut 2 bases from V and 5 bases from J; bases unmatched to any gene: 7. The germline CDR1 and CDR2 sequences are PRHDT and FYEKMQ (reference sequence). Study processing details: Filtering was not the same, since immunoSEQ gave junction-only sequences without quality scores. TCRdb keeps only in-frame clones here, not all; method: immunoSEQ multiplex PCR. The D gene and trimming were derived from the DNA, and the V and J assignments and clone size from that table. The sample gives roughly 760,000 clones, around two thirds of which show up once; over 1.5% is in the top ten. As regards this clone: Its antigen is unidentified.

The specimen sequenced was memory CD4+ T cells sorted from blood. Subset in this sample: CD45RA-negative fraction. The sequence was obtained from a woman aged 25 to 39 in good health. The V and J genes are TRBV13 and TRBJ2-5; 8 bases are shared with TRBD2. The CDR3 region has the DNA TGTGCCAGCAGCTTATCCAGCGGGAGCGGTGAGACCCAGTACTTC. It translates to CASSLSSGSGETQYF.